Listed below are T cell receptor beta chains from one sample, sequenced in a study of blood T cell repertoires in COVID-19. Sequencing used immunoSEQ multiplex PCR; TCRdb keeps in-frame clones, though not all of them. There are about 210,000 clones in the sample; approximately 90% occur only once, and less than 1.5% lies in the top ten. Sequences were obtained from PBMCs or T cells enriched from blood (not recorded which). These receptor sequences come from a man aged 25-40 years who had recovered from COVID-19. Both conserved end residues are part of each CDR3. The D gene is left open where the match is weak. The listing skips clone size in some rows; elsewhere it reads once, few, many or a size class.

cdr3_aa: CASSRARAGGPGEQYF
cdr3_nt: TGCGCCAGCAGCCGGGCGCGAGCGGGAGGGCCTGGCGAGCAGTACTTC
d_call: TRBD2
v_call: TRBV4-1
j_call: TRBJ2-7
clone_size: .

cdr3_aa: CASSDTGGRKPQHF
cdr3_nt: TGTGCCAGCTCAGATACAGGGGGCCGAAAGCCCCAGCATTTT
d_call: TRBD1
v_call: TRBV18
j_call: TRBJ1-5
clone_size: .

cdr3_aa: CASSGGLGNIQYF
cdr3_nt: TGTGCCAGCAGTGGGGGGCTAGGTAACATTCAGTACTTC
d_call: .
v_call: TRBV2
j_call: TRBJ2-4
clone_size: .

cdr3_aa: CASSTPGDTGELFF
cdr3_nt: TGTGCCAGTAGTACCCCCGGGGACACCGGGGAGCTGTTTTTT
d_call: .
v_call: TRBV19
j_call: TRBJ2-2
clone_size: .

cdr3_aa: CASSQGAYEQYF
cdr3_nt: TGTGCCAGCAGCCAAGGCGCCTACGAGCAGTACTTC
d_call: .
v_call: TRBV3-1/TRBV3-2
j_call: TRBJ2-7
clone_size: .

cdr3_aa: CASSTGSYNEQFF
cdr3_nt: TGTGCCAGCAGTACAGGGTCCTACAATGAGCAGTTCTTC
d_call: .
v_call: TRBV12-3/TRBV12-4
j_call: TRBJ2-1
clone_size: .

cdr3_aa: CASSLFLPGTYNEQFF
cdr3_nt: TGTGCCAGCAGTCTATTTCTACCCGGGACCTACAATGAGCAGTTCTTC
d_call: .
v_call: TRBV6-2/TRBV6-3
j_call: TRBJ2-1
clone_size: .

cdr3_aa: CASSAQGPTDTQYF
cdr3_nt: TGTGCCAGCAGCGCACAGGGACCCACAGATACGCAGTATTTT
d_call: .
v_call: TRBV9
j_call: TRBJ2-3
clone_size: .

cdr3_aa: CASSWDRGLNTEAFF
cdr3_nt: TGCGCCAGCTCATGGGACAGAGGATTGAACACTGAAGCTTTCTTT
d_call: TRBD1
v_call: TRBV5-1
j_call: TRBJ1-1
clone_size: .

cdr3_aa: CASSPDINYGYTF
cdr3_nt: TGTGCCAGCTCACCAGACATTAACTATGGCTACACCTTC
d_call: .
v_call: TRBV18
j_call: TRBJ1-2
clone_size: .

cdr3_aa: CASTTIPLAGLPYEQYF
cdr3_nt: TGTGCCAGCACCACCATCCCGCTAGCGGGATTACCCTACGAGCAGTACTTC
d_call: TRBD2
v_call: TRBV27
j_call: TRBJ2-7
clone_size: once

cdr3_aa: CASSDTGWISSPLHF
cdr3_nt: TGTGCCAGCAGTGATACAGGTTGGATCTCTTCACCCCTCCACTTT
d_call: .
v_call: TRBV25-1
j_call: TRBJ1-6
clone_size: .

cdr3_aa: CASSARGTGSLNQPQHF
cdr3_nt: TGTGCCAGTAGTGCCCGCGGGACAGGGTCGCTCAATCAGCCCCAGCATTTT
d_call: TRBD1
v_call: TRBV19
j_call: TRBJ1-5
clone_size: .

cdr3_aa: CASSPPGSTSYEQYF
cdr3_nt: TGTGCCAGCTCACCACCGGGGAGTACGTCCTACGAGCAGTACTTC
d_call: .
v_call: TRBV18
j_call: TRBJ2-7
clone_size: .

cdr3_aa: CASSHPGGNTGELFF
cdr3_nt: TGTGCCAGCAGCCACCCAGGGGGAAACACCGGGGAGCTGTTTTTT
d_call: TRBD1
v_call: TRBV7-6
j_call: TRBJ2-2
clone_size: .

cdr3_aa: CASSTDRGSYEQYF
cdr3_nt: TGTGCCAGCTCAACGGACAGGGGATCCTACGAGCAGTACTTC
d_call: TRBD1
v_call: TRBV18
j_call: TRBJ2-7
clone_size: .

cdr3_aa: CASSLGGGGYNEQFF
cdr3_nt: TGTGCCAGCAGCTTAGGCGGGGGCGGCTACAATGAGCAGTTCTTC
d_call: .
v_call: TRBV7-8
j_call: TRBJ2-1
clone_size: .

cdr3_aa: CASTLQGVTEAFF
cdr3_nt: TGTGCCAGCACTTTACAGGGTGTGACTGAAGCTTTCTTT
d_call: .
v_call: TRBV7-2
j_call: TRBJ1-1
clone_size: few

cdr3_aa: CASSSLDRAHEQYF
cdr3_nt: TGTGCCAGCAGTTCTCTGGACAGGGCGCACGAGCAGTACTTC
d_call: TRBD1
v_call: TRBV28
j_call: TRBJ2-7
clone_size: .

cdr3_aa: CASSQDPALGRNSPLHF
cdr3_nt: TGCGCCAGCAGCCAAGATCCTGCTTTGGGGAGGAATTCACCCCTCCACTTT
d_call: .
v_call: TRBV4-1
j_call: TRBJ1-6
clone_size: .

cdr3_aa: CASSLATPVGEQYF
cdr3_nt: TGTGCCAGCTCACTCGCGACACCTGTTGGGGAGCAGTACTTC
d_call: .
v_call: TRBV18
j_call: TRBJ2-7
clone_size: few

cdr3_aa: CASSYGLAGVDEQFF
cdr3_nt: TGTGCCAGCAGTTACGGACTAGCGGGAGTCGATGAGCAGTTCTTC
d_call: TRBD2
v_call: TRBV6-2/TRBV6-3
j_call: TRBJ2-1
clone_size: .

cdr3_aa: CASSERDRAFF
cdr3_nt: TGTGCCAGCAGTGAACGGGACAGGGCGTTCTTC
d_call: TRBD1
v_call: TRBV2
j_call: TRBJ2-1
clone_size: once

cdr3_aa: CASSQGDRGYEQYF
cdr3_nt: TGCGCCAGCAGCCAAGGAGACAGGGGTTACGAGCAGTACTTC
d_call: TRBD1
v_call: TRBV4-1
j_call: TRBJ2-7
clone_size: .

cdr3_aa: CAWSVADITGNTIYF
cdr3_nt: TGTGCCTGGAGTGTAGCCGATATAACTGGAAACACCATATATTTT
d_call: .
v_call: TRBV30
j_call: TRBJ1-3
clone_size: .

cdr3_aa: CASSVRDGNSPLHF
cdr3_nt: TGTGCCAGCAGCGTGCGGGACGGAAATTCACCCCTCCACTTT
d_call: .
v_call: TRBV7-8
j_call: TRBJ1-6
clone_size: .

cdr3_aa: CASRVAGPVYEQYF
cdr3_nt: TGTGCCAGCAGGGTAGCGGGACCCGTCTACGAGCAGTACTTC
d_call: TRBD2
v_call: TRBV28
j_call: TRBJ2-7
clone_size: .

cdr3_aa: CATSDVYTGELFF
cdr3_nt: TGTGCCACCAGTGACGTATACACCGGGGAGCTGTTTTTT
d_call: .
v_call: TRBV24-1
j_call: TRBJ2-2
clone_size: .

cdr3_aa: CASSSGLLADTQYF
cdr3_nt: TGTGCCAGCAGCTCGGGACTCCTAGCCGATACGCAGTATTTT
d_call: .
v_call: TRBV5-5
j_call: TRBJ2-3
clone_size: .

cdr3_aa: CASSFAPLAGISEQYF
cdr3_nt: TGTGCCAGCAGCTTCGCTCCCCTAGCGGGAATCAGCGAGCAGTACTTC
d_call: TRBD2
v_call: TRBV11-2
j_call: TRBJ2-7
clone_size: .

cdr3_aa: CASSPPGRDRGNEQFF
cdr3_nt: TGTGCCAGCAGTCCACCAGGGCGGGACAGGGGCAATGAGCAGTTCTTC
d_call: TRBD1
v_call: TRBV28
j_call: TRBJ2-1
clone_size: .

cdr3_aa: CASSSIRDRGSYEQYF
cdr3_nt: TGTGCCAGCAGTTCAATCCGGGACAGGGGGTCCTACGAGCAGTACTTC
d_call: TRBD1
v_call: TRBV28
j_call: TRBJ2-7
clone_size: .